This T cell receptor beta chain was sequenced for a study of blood T cell repertoires in COVID-19. Clones were read by immunoSEQ multiplex PCR, and TCRdb kept only the in-frame ones, dropping some. The sample lists fewer than 350,000 clones, around 89% occurring once. The V and J ends lost 1 base and 7 bases, in that order; junction bases with no gene match: 4. CDR3 size: 15 residues. Per germline, CDR1 WSHSY and CDR2 SAAADI. The sequenced material came from PBMCs or T cells enriched from blood (not recorded which). The chain has TRBV10-2 and TRBJ2-1; 10 bases line up with TRBD2. The TCR comes from a woman aged 60-75 years in a cohort exposed to, infected with or recovered from COVID-19 (not recorded which). CDR3 bases: TGCGCCAGCAGTGAGTTGGCTAGCGGGGGAAATGAGCAGTTCTTC. It codes for CASSELASGGNEQFF.